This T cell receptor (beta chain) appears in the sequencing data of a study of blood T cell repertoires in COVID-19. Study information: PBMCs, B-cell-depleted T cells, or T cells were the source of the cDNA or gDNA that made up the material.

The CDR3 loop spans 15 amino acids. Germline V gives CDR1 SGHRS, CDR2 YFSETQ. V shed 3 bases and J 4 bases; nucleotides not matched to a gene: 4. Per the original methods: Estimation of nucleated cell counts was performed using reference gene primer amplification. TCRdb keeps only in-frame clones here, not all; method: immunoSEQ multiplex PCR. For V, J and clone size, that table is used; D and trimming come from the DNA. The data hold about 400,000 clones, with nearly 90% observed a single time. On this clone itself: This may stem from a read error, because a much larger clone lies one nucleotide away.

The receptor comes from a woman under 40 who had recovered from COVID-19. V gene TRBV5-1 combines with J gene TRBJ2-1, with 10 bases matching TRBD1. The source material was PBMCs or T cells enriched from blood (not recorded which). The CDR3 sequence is CASSSRDRGYNEQFF. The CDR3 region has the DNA TGCGCCAGCAGCTCCCGGGACAGGGGATACAATGAGCAGTTCTTC.